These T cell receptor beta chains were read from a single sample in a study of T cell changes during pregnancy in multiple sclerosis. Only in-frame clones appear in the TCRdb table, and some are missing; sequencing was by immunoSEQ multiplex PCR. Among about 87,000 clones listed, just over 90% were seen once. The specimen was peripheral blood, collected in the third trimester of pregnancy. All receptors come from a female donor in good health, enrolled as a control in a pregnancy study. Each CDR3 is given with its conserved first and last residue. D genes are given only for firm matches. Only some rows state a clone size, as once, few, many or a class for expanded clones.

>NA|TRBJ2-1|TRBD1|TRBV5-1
CASSLWGTGAGNEQFF
TGCGCCAGCAGCTTGTGGGGGACAGGGGCGGGCAATGAGCAGTTCTTC
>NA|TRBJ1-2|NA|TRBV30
CAWYSTAIYGYTF
TGTGCCTGGTATTCTACCGCGATCTATGGCTACACCTTC
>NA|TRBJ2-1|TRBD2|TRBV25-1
CASSRGREVGEQFF
TGTGCCAGCAGCAGAGGGCGGGAGGTCGGTGAGCAGTTCTTC
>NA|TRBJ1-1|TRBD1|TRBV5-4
CASRSGPGQGEAFF
TGTGCCAGCAGGTCTGGGCCGGGACAGGGTGAAGCTTTCTTT
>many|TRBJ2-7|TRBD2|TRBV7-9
CASSFGGGEQYF
TGTGCCAGCAGCTTCGGGGGGGGAGAGCAGTACTTC
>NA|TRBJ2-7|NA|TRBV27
CASSSRRGSYEQYF
TGTGCCAGCAGTTCTCGACGGGGCTCCTACGAGCAGTACTTC
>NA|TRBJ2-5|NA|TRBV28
CASSLLNTGEETQYF
TGTGCCAGCAGCCTTCTCAATACGGGAGAAGAGACCCAGTACTTC
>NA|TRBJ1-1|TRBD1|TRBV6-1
CASSDLQGLGRTAEAFF
TGTGCCAGCAGTGATCTACAGGGGTTGGGGAGAACCGCTGAAGCTTTCTTT
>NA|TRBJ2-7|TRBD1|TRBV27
CASSLSAGTGLHYEQYF
TGTGCCAGCAGTTTATCTGCCGGGACAGGACTACACTACGAGCAGTACTTC
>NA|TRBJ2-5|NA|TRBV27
CASSLALWETQYF
TGTGCCAGCAGTTTAGCGCTGTGGGAGACCCAGTACTTC
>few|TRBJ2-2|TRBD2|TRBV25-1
CASTPSSGAPTGELFF
TGTGCCAGCACCCCGTCTAGCGGGGCTCCCACCGGGGAGCTGTTTTTT
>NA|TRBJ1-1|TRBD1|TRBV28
CASSGRGKSEAFF
TGTGCCAGCAGTGGCAGGGGGAAGTCTGAAGCTTTCTTT
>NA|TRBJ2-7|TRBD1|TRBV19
CASSIEPGQGTYEQYF
TGTGCCAGTAGTATAGAACCGGGACAGGGCACCTACGAGCAGTACTTC
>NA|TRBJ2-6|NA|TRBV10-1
CASSMRAQSRANVLTF
TGCGCCAGCAGTATGAGGGCACAAAGTCGGGCCAACGTCCTGACTTTC
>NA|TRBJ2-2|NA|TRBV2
CASSDLSGAGELFF
TGTGCCAGCAGTGATCTTTCAGGGGCCGGGGAGCTGTTTTTT
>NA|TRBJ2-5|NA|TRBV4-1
CASSQESSTSGTQYF
TGCGCCAGCAGCCAAGAATCGTCGACGTCGGGGACCCAGTACTTC